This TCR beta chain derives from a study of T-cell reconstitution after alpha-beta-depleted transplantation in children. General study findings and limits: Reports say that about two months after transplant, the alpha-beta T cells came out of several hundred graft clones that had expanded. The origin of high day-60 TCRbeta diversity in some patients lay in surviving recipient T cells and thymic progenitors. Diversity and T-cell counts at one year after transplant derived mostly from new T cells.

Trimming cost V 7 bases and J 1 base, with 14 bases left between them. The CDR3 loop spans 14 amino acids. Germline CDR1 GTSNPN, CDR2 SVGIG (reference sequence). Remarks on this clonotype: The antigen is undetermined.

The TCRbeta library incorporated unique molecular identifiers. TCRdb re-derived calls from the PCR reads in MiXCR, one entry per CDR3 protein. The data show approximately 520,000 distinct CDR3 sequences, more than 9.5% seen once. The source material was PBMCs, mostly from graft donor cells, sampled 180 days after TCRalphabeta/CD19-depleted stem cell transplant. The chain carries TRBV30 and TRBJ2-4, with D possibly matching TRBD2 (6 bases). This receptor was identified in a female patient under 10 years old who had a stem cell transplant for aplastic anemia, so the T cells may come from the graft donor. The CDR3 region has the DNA TGTGCCTCCATGACTAGGCGGGCCAAAAACATTCAGTACTTC. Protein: CASMTRRAKNIQYF.